This T cell receptor (beta chain) was observed in a study of technical replicates of blood from a handful of donors. Sequencing was performed with immunoSEQ multiplex PCR; in TCRdb, only in-frame clones are kept and a portion is missing. The sample holds 74,000 or so clones; 96% are singletons and the top ten take roughly 0.35%. The sequence was collected from a human donor in good health. The source material was T cells isolated from PBMCs.

CDR3 coding DNA: TGTGCCAGCAGCCTTCAGATCTACGAGCAGTACTTC. Residues: CASSLQIYEQYF. V and J are TRBV7-2 and TRBJ2-7; the D is unclear. With 5 bases removed from V and 3 bases from J, the gap between germline ends came to 8 bases. Germline CDR1 reads SGHTA; CDR2 reads FQGNSA. This CDR3 comprises 12 residues.